The 2 T cell receptor beta chains presented below share a single source sample, sequenced in a study of blood T cell repertoires in COVID-19. The method was immunoSEQ multiplex PCR; TCRdb's version includes in-frame clones alone and lacks a portion of them. The sample shows nearly 350,000 clones, 87% of them seen only once. Sequencing was carried out using peripheral blood. Source of these receptors: a woman aged 45 to 65 with COVID-19, enrolled during active disease.

The chain recombines TRBV19 with TRBJ2-1, with 7 positions matching TRBD2. This CDR3 has 17 amino acids. Per germline, CDR1 LNHDA and CDR2 SQIVND (reference sequence). Trimming took 6 bases from V and 7 from J; bases not matched to a gene: 18. CDR3 DNA: TGTGCCAGTAGCTGGGCCAGGAGAGGGAGGGCCAAAAATGAGCAGTTCTTC. This sequence encodes CASSWARRGRAKNEQFF.

V is TRBV11-3 and J is TRBJ2-7, with TRBD2 matching over 9 bases. J lost 3 bases, V lost 5 bases, and 11 bases had no gene match. Germline V gene lookup returns CDR1 SGHNT and CDR2 YENEEA. The CDR3 is 16 residues long. CDR3 amino acids: CASSKRGDRRSYEQYF. The DNA of the CDR3 is TGTGCCAGCAGCAAGCGGGGGGACAGAAGAAGCTACGAGCAGTACTTC.